What follows are 14 T cell receptor beta chains derived from one specimen sequenced in a study of T cells after yellow fever vaccination. TCRdb analysed the 5' RACE reads with MiXCR anew, one entry per CDR3 protein. Here the sample spans 150,000 or so distinct CDR3 sequences, approximately 10% being singletons. This sample comprised CD8+ T cells sorted from PBMCs, obtained 45 days after the yellow fever booster vaccination. Every receptor here comes from a man in his late teens or twenties who received the YFV17D yellow fever vaccine.

In its sample, this clonotype was seen a few times. J is TRBJ2-3 and V is TRBV11-2; 7 nucleotides agree with TRBD2. CDR1 is SGHAT, CDR2 FQNNGV, per germline. CDR3 length: 14 amino acids. With 4 bases clipped from V and 2 bases from J, the junction kept 3 bases outside the gene matches. CDR3 bases: TGTGCCAGCAGCTCCGGGGGGTACACAGATACGCAGTATTTT. It codes for CASSSGGYTDTQYF.

This clonotype came up a few times. V and J are TRBV5-5 and TRBJ2-5; no clear D. Per germline, CDR1 SGHKS and CDR2 YYEKEE (reference sequence). V lost 0 bases and J 1 base, leaving 7 bases between the germline ends. The CDR3 loop spans 14 amino acids. CDR3 coding DNA: TGTGCCAGCAGCTTGGATGCAGCCCAAGAGACCCAGTACTTC. This encodes CASSLDAAQETQYF. Using reference TRBV5-5 and TRBJ2-5 for the parts outside the CDR3, the full variable domain is DAGVTQSPTHLIKTRGQQVTLRCSPISGHKSVSWYQQVLGQGPQFIFQYYEKEERGRGNFPDRFSARQFPNYSSELNVNALLLGDSALYLCASSLDAAQETQYFGPGTRLLVL.

Points on this clonotype: The junction and the germline gene differ at one end; a read error may be behind it. This chain uses TRBV11-2 with TRBJ2-4, with 8 bases matching TRBD1. CDR3 size: 19 residues. Germline V CDR1 and CDR2: SGHAT, FQNNGV. This chain's CDR3 is CASSLDALGTGLAKNIEYF. The CDR3 nucleotides are TGTGCCAGCAGCTTAGATGCCCTCGGGACAGGATTAGCCAAAAACATTGAGTACTTC.

This clonotype came up a few times. This sequence joins TRBV5-1 and TRBJ2-5; 9 bases are a match to TRBD2. In germline, CDR1 is SGHRS, CDR2 YFSETQ. This CDR3 contains 16 residues. The J segment lost 2 bases and the V segment lost 0 bases, leaving 5 bases of the junction unmatched. The CDR3 loop is CASSLVVAGAQETQYF. CDR3 in DNA: TGCGCCAGCAGCTTGGTGGTAGCGGGGGCACAAGAGACCCAGTACTTC.

The rearrangement links TRBV20-1 to TRBJ2-7; no clear D. CDR1 DFQATT and CDR2 SNEGSKA come from the germline V gene (reference sequence). Trimming left V 2 bases short and J 0 bases short, with 8 bases between. The CDR3 is 13 amino acids. The CDR3 DNA reads TGCAGTGCTAGACGCAAGAGCTCCTACGAGCAGTACGTC. This sequence encodes CSARRKSSYEQYV.

This clonotype showed up many times. The V gene is TRBV7-2, the J gene TRBJ2-7; 8 bases line up with TRBD1. The germline gives CDR1 SGHTA, CDR2 FQGNSA. Losses at the gene ends were 5 bases for V and 3 bases for J; bases not matched to a gene: 6. This CDR3 spans 14 amino acids. In nucleotides, the CDR3 is TGTGCCAGCAGCCTAAGGACAGGGTTCTACGAGCAGTACGTC. Translating it yields CASSLRTGFYEQYV.

The chain joins TRBV6-5 to TRBJ2-7, with D maybe TRBD1 (6 bases). The CDR3 has 17 residues. Trimming took 0 bases from V and 6 from J, leaving 21 bases between them. Germline V CDR1 and CDR2: MNHEY, SVGAGI. The CDR3 spells CASSYSFAQGIGGEQYF. CDR3 in DNA: TGTGCCAGCAGTTACTCGTTTGCACAGGGAATTGGCGGCGAGCAGTACTTC.

As DNA, the CDR3 is TGTGCCAGCAGCCCCAGCCGAATCACCCTCACCGGGGAGCTGTTTTTT. It specifies CASSPSRITLTGELFF. This chain joins TRBV7-9 and TRBJ2-2, with D hard to call. CDR1 and CDR2 from the germline V gene are SEHNR and FQNEAQ (reference sequence). CDR3 length: 16 residues. Between the trimmed V and J ends, which lost 5 bases and 4 bases, there was a span of 17 bases.

The genes are TRBV4-1 and TRBJ1-1; TRBD1 matches 7 bases. V was clipped by 4 bases and J by 6 bases; unmatched bases: 5. Germline assignment: CDR1 MGHRA and CDR2 YSYEKL. The CDR3 runs 13 residues. CDR3 nucleotide sequence: TGCGCCAGCAGCCCAGGGGGGACGCCTGAAGCTTTCTTT. It is translated as CASSPGGTPEAFF.

The J gene is TRBJ1-2, the V gene TRBV29-1; 9 nucleotides line up with TRBD1. This CDR3 has 14 amino acids. V dropped 6 bases and J dropped 2; count of bases not matched to a gene: 7. CDR1 SQVTM and CDR2 ANQGSEA come from the germline V gene. DNA for the CDR3: TGCAGCGTCCCTGGGACAGGGAAAAACTATGGCTACACCTTC. Translation gives CSVPGTGKNYGYTF. Looking up the rest from reference TRBV29-1 and TRBJ1-2 gives the full variable domain: SAVISQKPSRDICQRGTSLTIQCQVDSQVTMMFWYRQQPGQSLTLIATANQGSEATYESGFVIDKFPISRPNLTFSTLTVSNMSPEDSSIYLCSVPGTGKNYGYTFGSGTRLTVV.

The genes are TRBV4-2 and TRBJ2-3, with TRBD2 identical over 9 bases. This CDR3 contains 21 residues. CDR1 is LGHNA and CDR2 is YNFKEQ in the germline V gene. Trimming removed 0 bases from V and 2 bases from J; junction bases left unmatched: 18. The CDR3 loop is CASSQDFERGAFPVNTDTQYF. Here the CDR3 DNA reads TGTGCCAGCAGCCAAGATTTCGAGCGGGGGGCTTTTCCGGTGAACACAGATACGCAGTATTTT.

V is TRBV7-2 and J is TRBJ1-5; no clear D. The CDR3 sequence is 13 residues long. Per the germline V gene, CDR1 is SGHTA and CDR2 is FQGNSA. Deletions cut 5 bases from V and 6 bases from J, with 11 bases between. The CDR3 bases are TGTGCCAGCAGCCAAGGCCCCCGTCAGCCCCAGCATTTT. It yields the protein CASSQGPRQPQHF.

The genes are TRBV20-1 and TRBJ2-3; D is unresolved. This CDR3 is 13 amino acids long. Trimming took off 3 bases at V and 1 base at J, with 8 bases between the two ends. Germline V gene sequence: CDR1 DFQATT, CDR2 SNEGSKA (reference sequence). The CDR3 loop is CSARPTRTDTQYF. CDR3 DNA sequence: TGCAGTGCTAGGCCTACCCGCACAGATACGCAGTATTTT.

The rearrangement uses TRBV5-4 and TRBJ1-2; possible D gene TRBD1, 6 bases. This CDR3 region has 14 residues. CDR1 and CDR2 from the germline V gene are SGHNT and YYREEE (reference sequence). Trimming took off 2 bases at V and 3 bases at J, with 11 bases between the two ends. This chain's CDR3 is CASSFGGAHYGYTF. The CDR3 DNA follows: TGTGCCAGCAGCTTTGGGGGCGCTCACTATGGCTACACCTTC. The complete variable domain, with remaining parts taken from reference TRBV5-4 and TRBJ1-2, reads ETGVTQSPTHLIKTRGQQVTLRCSSQSGHNTVSWYQQALGQGPQFIFQYYREEENGRGNFPPRFSGLQFPNYSSELNVNALELDDSALYLCASSFGGAHYGYTFGSGTRLTVV.